This T cell receptor beta chain is drawn from a study of shared clonotypes between healthy human individuals. The length of the CDR3 is 18 residues. V dropped 3 bases and J dropped 4; count of bases not matched to a gene: 13. Germline CDR1 and CDR2: SEHNR and FQNEAQ (reference sequence). Produced via immunoSEQ multiplex PCR; TCRdb's table is partial and in-frame only. The sample includes around 1.9 million clones, about 92% of them seen just once. Study conclusions and caveats: Clonotypes not shared had lower generation probabilities than those common to all four donors. Only a few donors were included, so the genetic and exposure-history diversity represented was limited.

CD45RO-negative cells were positively selected for CCR7, leaving out terminally differentiated effector memory CD45RA+ cells. As concerns this clone: No antigen is known for it.

This chain joins TRBV7-9 and TRBJ2-3; 10 nucleotides line up with TRBD1. Material for sequencing was naive CD8+ T cells from PBMCs. The TCR comes from a man younger than 35 in good health. Some clones in this sample may be carry-over from other donors' samples. The DNA for the CDR3 is TGTGCCAGCAGCTTTCTGGGCTCCCGGACAGGGGGAGCAGATACGCAGTATTTT. Protein product: CASSFLGSRTGGADTQYF.